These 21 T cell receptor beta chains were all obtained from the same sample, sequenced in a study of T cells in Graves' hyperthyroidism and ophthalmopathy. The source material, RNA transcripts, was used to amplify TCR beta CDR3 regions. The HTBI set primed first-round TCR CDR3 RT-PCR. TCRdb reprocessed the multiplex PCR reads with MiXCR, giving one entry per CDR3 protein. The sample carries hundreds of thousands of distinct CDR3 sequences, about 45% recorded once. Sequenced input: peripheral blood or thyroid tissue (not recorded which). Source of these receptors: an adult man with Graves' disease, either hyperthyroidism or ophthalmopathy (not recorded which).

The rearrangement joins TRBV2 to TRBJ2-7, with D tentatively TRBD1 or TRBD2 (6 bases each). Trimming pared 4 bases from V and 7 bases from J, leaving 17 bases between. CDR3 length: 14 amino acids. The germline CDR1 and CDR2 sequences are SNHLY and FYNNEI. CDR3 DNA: TGTGCCAGCAGTGTGGAGGGGGATTTGAGGGAGCAGTACTTC. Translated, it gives CASSVEGDLREQYF.

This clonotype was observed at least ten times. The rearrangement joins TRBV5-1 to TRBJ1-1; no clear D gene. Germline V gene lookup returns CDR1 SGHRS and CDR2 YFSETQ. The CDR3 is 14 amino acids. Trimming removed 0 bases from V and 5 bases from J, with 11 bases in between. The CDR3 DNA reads TGCGCCAGCAGCTTGGGTTCGGGTGGAACTGAAGCTTTCTTT. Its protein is CASSLGSGGTEAFF.

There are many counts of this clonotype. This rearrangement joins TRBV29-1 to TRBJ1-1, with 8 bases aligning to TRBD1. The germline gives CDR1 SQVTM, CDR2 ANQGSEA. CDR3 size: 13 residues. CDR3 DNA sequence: TGCAGTTCAGCTGCAGGGGGCATCACTGAAGCTTTCTTT. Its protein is CSSAAGGITEAFF. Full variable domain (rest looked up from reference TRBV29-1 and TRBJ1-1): SAVISQKPSRDICQRGTSLTIQCQVDSQVTMMFWYRQQPGQSLTLIATANQGSEATYESGFVIDKFPISRPNLTFSTLTVSNMSPEDSSIYLCSSAAGGITEAFFGQGTRLTVV.

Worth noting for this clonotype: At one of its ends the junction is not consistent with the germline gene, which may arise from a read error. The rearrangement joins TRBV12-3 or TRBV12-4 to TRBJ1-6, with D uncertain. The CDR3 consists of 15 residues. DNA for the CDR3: TGTACCAGCAGCTTGCAAGCCGGAAGAAATTCACCCCTCCACTTT. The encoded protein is CTSSLQAGRNSPLHF.

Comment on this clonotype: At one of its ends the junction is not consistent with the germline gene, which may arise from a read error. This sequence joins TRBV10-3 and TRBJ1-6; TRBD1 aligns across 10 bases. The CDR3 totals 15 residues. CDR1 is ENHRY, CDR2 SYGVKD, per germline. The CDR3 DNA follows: TGTGCCAGCAGTGACACCGGGACAGGGGTTTCACCCCTCCACTTT. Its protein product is CASSDTGTGVSPLHF.

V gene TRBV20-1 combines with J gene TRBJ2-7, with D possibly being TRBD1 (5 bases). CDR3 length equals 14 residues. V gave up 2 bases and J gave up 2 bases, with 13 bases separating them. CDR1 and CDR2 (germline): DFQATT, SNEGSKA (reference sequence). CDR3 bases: TGCAGTGCTAGACCACGGGTAGGGGCCTACGAGCAGTACTTC. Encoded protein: CSARPRVGAYEQYF.

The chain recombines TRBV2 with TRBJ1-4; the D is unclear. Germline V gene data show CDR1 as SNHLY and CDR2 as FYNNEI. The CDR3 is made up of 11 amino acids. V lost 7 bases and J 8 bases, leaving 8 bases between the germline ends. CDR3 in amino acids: CASTGREKLFF. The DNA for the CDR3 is TGTGCCAGCACCGGCAGGGAAAAACTGTTTTTT.

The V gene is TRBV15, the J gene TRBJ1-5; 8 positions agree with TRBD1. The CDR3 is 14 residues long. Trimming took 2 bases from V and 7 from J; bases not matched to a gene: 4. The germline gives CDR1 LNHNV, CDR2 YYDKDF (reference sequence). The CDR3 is CATSRQGAWQPQHF. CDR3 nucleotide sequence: TGTGCCACCAGCAGACAGGGGGCATGGCAGCCCCAGCATTTT.

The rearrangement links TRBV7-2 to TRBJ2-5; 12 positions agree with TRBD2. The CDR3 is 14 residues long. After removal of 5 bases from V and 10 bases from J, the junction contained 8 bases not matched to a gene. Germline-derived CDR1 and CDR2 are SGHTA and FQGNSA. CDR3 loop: CASSRQTSGGLQYF. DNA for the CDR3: TGTGCCAGCAGCCGCCAGACTAGCGGGGGCCTCCAGTACTTC.

For the CDR3, the DNA is TGTGCCAGCAGTTTAGCCTTCCTTGAAGCTTTCTTT. Residues: CASSLAFLEAFF. The V gene is TRBV12-3 or TRBV12-4, the J gene TRBJ1-1, with D uncertain. V dropped 0 bases and J dropped 7 bases, with 6 bases sitting between them. This CDR3 region has 12 residues.

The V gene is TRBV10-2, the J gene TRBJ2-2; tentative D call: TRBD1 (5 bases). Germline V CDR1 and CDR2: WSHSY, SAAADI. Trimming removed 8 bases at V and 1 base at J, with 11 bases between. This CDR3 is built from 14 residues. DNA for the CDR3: TGCGCCAGCGAACAGGACGGGAACACCGGGGAGCTGTTTTTT. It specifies CASEQDGNTGELFF.

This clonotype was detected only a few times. In nucleotides, the CDR3 is TGTGCCAGCAGTGCTGGGGTCCCGGGGCAGCCCCAGCATTTT. It encodes CASSAGVPGQPQHF. V and J are TRBV2 and TRBJ1-5; D is ambiguous. Trimming took off 4 bases at V and 7 bases at J, with 14 bases between the two ends. This CDR3 is built from 14 residues. Germline V CDR1 and CDR2: SNHLY, FYNNEI.

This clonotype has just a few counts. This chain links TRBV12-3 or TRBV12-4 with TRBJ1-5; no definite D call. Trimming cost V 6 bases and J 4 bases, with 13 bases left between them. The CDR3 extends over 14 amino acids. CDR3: CASSPTDVNQPQHF. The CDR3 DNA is TGTGCCAGCAGCCCCACGGATGTAAATCAGCCCCAGCATTTT.

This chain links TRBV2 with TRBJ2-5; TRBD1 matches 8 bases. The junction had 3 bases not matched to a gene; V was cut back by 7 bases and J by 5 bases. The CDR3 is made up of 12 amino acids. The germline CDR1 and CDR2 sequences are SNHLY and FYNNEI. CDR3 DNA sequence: TGTGCCAGCATCCGGGACAGGGAGACCCAGTACTTC. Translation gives CASIRDRETQYF.

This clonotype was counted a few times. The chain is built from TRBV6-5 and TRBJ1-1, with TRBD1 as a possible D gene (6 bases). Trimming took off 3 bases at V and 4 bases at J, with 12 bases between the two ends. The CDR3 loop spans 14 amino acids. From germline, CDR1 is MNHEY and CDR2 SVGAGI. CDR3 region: CASSYGVGGTEAFF. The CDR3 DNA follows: TGTGCCAGCAGTTATGGGGTAGGGGGCACTGAAGCTTTCTTT.

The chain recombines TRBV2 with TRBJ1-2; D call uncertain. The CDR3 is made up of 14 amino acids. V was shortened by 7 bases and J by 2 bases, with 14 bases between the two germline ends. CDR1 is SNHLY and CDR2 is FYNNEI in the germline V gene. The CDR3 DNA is TGTGCCAGCACAGGTCTGGGGTTAAACTATGGCTACACCTTC. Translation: CASTGLGLNYGYTF.

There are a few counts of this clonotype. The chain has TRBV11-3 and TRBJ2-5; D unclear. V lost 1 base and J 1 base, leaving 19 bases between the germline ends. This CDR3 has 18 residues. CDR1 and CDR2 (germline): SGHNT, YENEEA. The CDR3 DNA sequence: TGTGCCAGCAGCTTAGCGGGCAACCAGCCTCAACCCCAAGAGACCCAGTACTTC. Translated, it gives CASSLAGNQPQPQETQYF.

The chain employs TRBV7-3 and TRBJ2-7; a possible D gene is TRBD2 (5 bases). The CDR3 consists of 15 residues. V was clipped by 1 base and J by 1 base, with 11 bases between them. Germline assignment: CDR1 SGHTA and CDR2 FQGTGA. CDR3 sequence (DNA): TGTGCCAGCAGCTTAATGGGTGGAGGTTCCTACGAGCAGTACTTC. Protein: CASSLMGGGSYEQYF.

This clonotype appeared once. The CDR3 spells CASSLDTSASTAETQYF. The CDR3 DNA follows: TGTGCCAGCAGCTTAGATACTAGCGCGAGCACCGCGGAGACCCAGTACTTC. The chain combines TRBV7-2 with TRBJ2-5, with TRBD2 identical over 7 bases. V was clipped by 1 base and J by 5 bases; unmatched bases: 13. This CDR3 has 17 residues. Germline V gene sequence: CDR1 SGHTA, CDR2 FQGNSA.

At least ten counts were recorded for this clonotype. CDR3 sequence: CASSQTGTYNSPLHF. The CDR3 nucleotides read TGTGCCAGCAGCCAGACGGGAACCTATAATTCACCCCTCCACTTT. This chain links TRBV7-9 with TRBJ1-6; D is unresolved. Germline values: CDR1 SEHNR, CDR2 FQNEAQ (reference sequence). The ends were cut back, 5 bases at V and 2 bases at J, with 10 bases in the middle. The CDR3 sequence is 15 residues long.

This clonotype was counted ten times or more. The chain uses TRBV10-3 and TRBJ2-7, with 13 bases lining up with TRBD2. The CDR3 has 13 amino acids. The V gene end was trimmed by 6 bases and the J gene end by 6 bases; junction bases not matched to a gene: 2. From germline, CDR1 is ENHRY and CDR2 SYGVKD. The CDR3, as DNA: TGTGCCATCAGAGGACTAGCGGGAGTCGAGCAGTACTTC. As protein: CAIRGLAGVEQYF.